This TCR beta chain was obtained from a study of blood T cell repertoires in COVID-19. Study overall: COVID-19 samples collected from the United States, Italy and Spain covered acute and convalescent phases. PBMCs, B-cell-depleted T cells, or T cells provided the cDNA or gDNA that made up the material.

In the study's own analysis: Reference gene primer amplification gave nucleated cell count estimates. The assay was immunoSEQ multiplex PCR, and TCRdb's table has in-frame clones only and misses some. From that table come the V and J calls and clone size; the DNA was used to work out D and trimming. The sample has about 400,000 clones; about 88% are singletons. Source material: peripheral blood. The receptor was isolated from a human donor in a cohort sampled during active COVID-19.

CDR3 in DNA: TGCAGCGTTCCCACCTTCACCGGGACAGTCTATGGCTACACCTTC. Amino acid sequence: CSVPTFTGTVYGYTF. This chain joins TRBV29-1 and TRBJ1-2, with 7 bases identical to TRBD1. V gave up 5 bases and J gave up 4 bases; unmatched junction bases: 13. CDR1 and CDR2 from the germline V gene are SQVTM and ANQGSEA. The CDR3 contains 15 residues. Filled out from reference TRBV29-1 and TRBJ1-2, the complete variable domain reads SAVISQKPSRDICQRGTSLTIQCQVDSQVTMMFWYRQQPGQSLTLIATANQGSEATYESGFVIDKFPISRPNLTFSTLTVSNMSPEDSSIYLCSVPTFTGTVYGYTFGSGTRLTVV.